This T cell receptor beta chain was observed in a study of Graves' ophthalmopathy and Graves' hyperthyroidism. Turning to this clonotype: Sequence at one end of the junction differs from germline and may be a read error.

Sampling approximately 10 ml of fresh peripheral blood provided the PBMCs. RNA served as the template for amplifying TCR beta CDR3 regions. HTBI primers primed a first-round RT-PCR, and a second-round multiplex PCR followed. A single record per CDR3 protein comes from TCRdb applying MiXCR to the multiplex PCR reads. The sample lists roughly 700,000 distinct CDR3 sequences; approximately 40% were seen once. This TCR came from an adult man with Graves' ophthalmopathy. The sequencing sample was made of peripheral blood.

The CDR3 here is CASIQEGAGLQGETQYF. The DNA of the CDR3 is TGTGCCAGCATCCAAGAGGGGGCAGGGCTCCAGGGAGAGACCCAGTACTTC. This rearrangement joins TRBV14 to TRBJ2-5; 7 bases line up with TRBD1. The germline CDR1 and CDR2 sequences are SGHDN and FVKESK. CDR3 size: 17 residues.